The 10 T cell receptor beta chains listed next were all sequenced from one sample in a study of early T cells in non-severe SARS-CoV-2 infection. TCRdb re-called the 5' RACE reads with MiXCR, one entry per CDR3 protein. Among about 98,000 distinct CDR3 sequences listed, approximately 11% were seen once. The specimen was whole blood. These receptor sequences come from an adult who was a healthcare worker with PCR-confirmed SARS-CoV-2 infection or an uninfected control (not recorded which).

At least ten counts were recorded for this clonotype. This rearrangement joins TRBV10-3 to TRBJ1-2, with D tentatively TRBD1 (5 bases). V was pared by 4 bases and J by 2 bases, with 11 bases between. This CDR3 spans 14 amino acids. CDR1 ENHRY and CDR2 SYGVKD come from the germline V gene. Written as DNA, the CDR3 is TGTGCCATCAGTGCTTCGGGGCGCAACTATGGCTACACCTTC. It codes for CAISASGRNYGYTF.

This clonotype was recorded many times. The CDR3 coding sequence is TGCGCCAGCAGTAAAGCGGTCAATTCCTACAATGAGCAGTTCTTC. It translates to CASSKAVNSYNEQFF. This sequence joins TRBV5-1 and TRBJ2-1; a weak D match, TRBD2 (5 bases). The CDR3 is 15 amino acids. Germline CDR1 reads SGHRS; CDR2 reads YFSETQ. V lost 5 bases, J lost 1 base, and 13 bases lay in between.

With regard to this clonotype: A much larger clone is a single base away; this may be a read error. V and J are TRBV12-5 and TRBJ2-3; D is possibly TRBD1 (5 bases). This CDR3 is built from 18 residues. Germline V gene sequence: CDR1 LGHNT, CDR2 FRNRAP. V lost 0 bases to trimming and J lost 0 bases, with 16 bases between them. The CDR3 nucleotides read TGTGCTAGTGGTTTGGTACCATCAGGGATGGAAAGCACAGATACGCAGTATTTT. Translated, it gives CASGLVPSGMESTDTQYF.

This clonotype was seen only a few times. The genes are TRBV20-1 and TRBJ2-7; perhaps D is TRBD1 or TRBD2 (6 bases each). Between the trimmed V and J ends, which lost 3 bases and 0 bases, there was a span of 15 bases. Germline V gene lookup returns CDR1 DFQATT and CDR2 SNEGSKA (reference sequence). The CDR3 totals 15 residues. The CDR3 protein is CSARIRRDNSYEQYF. For the CDR3, the DNA is TGCAGTGCTAGGATCCGGCGGGACAACTCCTACGAGCAGTACTTC.

The sample holds many counts of this clonotype. The chain recombines TRBV4-1 with TRBJ1-5, with D maybe TRBD1 (5 bases). The germline V gene encodes CDR1 MGHRA and CDR2 YSYEKL. V was trimmed by 0 bases and J by 3 bases, leaving 9 bases between them. The CDR3 has 15 residues. The chain's CDR3 is CASSQDGRANQPQHF. CDR3 in DNA: TGCGCCAGCAGCCAAGATGGCAGGGCCAATCAGCCCCAGCATTTT.

This clonotype was seen more than once but under ten times. The chain employs TRBV29-1 and TRBJ2-1; D perhaps matches TRBD2 (6 bases). The CDR3 has 11 amino acids. The V end lost 5 bases, the J end lost 7 bases, and 9 bases lay between the germline ends. The germline V gene encodes CDR1 SQVTM and CDR2 ANQGSEA. The CDR3 protein is CSVFRGNEQFF. DNA for the CDR3: TGCAGCGTTTTCCGGGGGAATGAGCAGTTCTTC.

This clonotype was seen more than once but under ten times. The chain is built from TRBV7-9 and TRBJ2-3; D remains ambiguous. Trimming pared 2 bases from V and 3 bases from J, leaving 18 bases between. The CDR3 sequence is 17 residues long. Germline CDR1 and CDR2: SEHNR and FQNEAQ (reference sequence). CDR3 coding DNA: TGTGCCAGCAGCTTAAGTCTCGTTGGCGTCGGGACAGATACGCAGTATTTT. Amino acids: CASSLSLVGVGTDTQYF. The full variable domain, completed using reference TRBV7-9 and TRBJ2-3, is DTGVSQNPRHKITKRGQNVTFRCDPISEHNRLYWYRQTLGQGPEFLTYFQNEAQLEKSRLLSDRFSAERPKGSFSTLEIQRTEQGDSAMYLCASSLSLVGVGTDTQYFGPGTRLTVL.

The chain carries TRBV27 and TRBJ2-3, with D unclear. This CDR3 has 17 residues. V lost 5 bases, J lost 4 bases, and 22 bases lay in between. Germline V gene lookup returns CDR1 MNHEY and CDR2 SMNVEV (reference sequence). The CDR3, as DNA: TGTGCCAGCAGTCTCCTTCCAAGGTCTACGACTGCAGATACGCAGTATTTT. Amino acids: CASSLLPRSTTADTQYF.

This clonotype was seen ten or more times. The DNA of the CDR3 is TGTGCCTGGAGCTCCTCCGGGACGGCAAACACTGAAGCTTTCTTT. Translated, it gives CAWSSSGTANTEAFF. The chain carries TRBV30 and TRBJ1-1; D is possibly TRBD1 (5 bases). Germline assignment: CDR1 GTSNPN and CDR2 SVGIG (reference sequence). This CDR3 has 15 residues. The V end lost 3 bases, the J end lost 2 bases, and 16 bases lay between the germline ends.

This clonotype was picked up many times. The chain recombines TRBV7-2 with TRBJ1-1; D perhaps matches TRBD1 (5 bases). The CDR3 covers 13 residues. The V gene lost 3 bases and the J gene lost 5 bases, with 10 bases spanning the gap. Germline loops: CDR1 SGHTA, CDR2 FQGNSA. The chain's CDR3 is CASSLAGKTEAFF. The CDR3 DNA sequence: TGTGCCAGCAGCTTGGCAGGGAAGACTGAAGCTTTCTTT. Using reference TRBV7-2 and TRBJ1-1 for the parts outside the CDR3, the full variable domain is GAGVSQSPSNKVTEKGKDVELRCDPISGHTALYWYRQSLGQGLEFLIYFQGNSAPDKSGLPSDRFSAERTGGSVSTLTIQRTQQEDSAVYLCASSLAGKTEAFFGQGTRLTVV.